The 26 T cell receptor beta chains below all came from one sample that was sequenced in a study of shared clonotypes between healthy human individuals. Here immunoSEQ multiplex PCR was the method, and the copy in TCRdb shows in-frame clones only, minus some. Of around 200,000 clones in the sample, about 68% were seen once. Sequences were obtained from memory CD4+ T cells sorted from blood. Subset meaning: CD45RA-negative fraction. The receptors derive from a man under 40 in good health.

This clone has a handful of counts. The CDR3 bases are TGCGCCAGCAGCGCCAGGGGGGAACCGAATCAGCCCCAGCATTTT. Protein: CASSARGEPNQPQHF. This chain links TRBV5-1 with TRBJ1-5; TRBD1 aligns across 7 bases. From germline, CDR1 is SGHRS and CDR2 YFSETQ. The CDR3 totals 15 residues. V lost 4 bases and J lost 4; bases outside the gene matches: 8.

The genes are TRBV29-1 and TRBJ2-1, with D perhaps matching TRBD1 (5 bases). Trimming took 4 bases from V and 9 from J, leaving 10 bases between them. CDR1 SQVTM and CDR2 ANQGSEA come from the germline V gene. This CDR3 region has 11 residues. This chain's CDR3 is CSVVQGSEQFF. CDR3 DNA: TGCAGCGTTGTCCAGGGCTCTGAGCAGTTCTTC.

This rearrangement joins TRBV7-2 to TRBJ2-3; 8 nucleotides line up with TRBD2. This CDR3 comprises 14 residues. Germline V gene data show CDR1 as SGHTA and CDR2 as FQGNSA. V trimming: 5 bases; J trimming: 5 bases; junction bases outside the gene matches: 6. Written as DNA, the CDR3 is TGTGCCAGCAGCCCAGGACTAGCTGAAGATACGCAGTATTTT. Its protein is CASSPGLAEDTQYF.

The chain employs TRBV19 and TRBJ2-2, with D tentatively TRBD1 (6 bases). The CDR3 is 14 amino acids. V lost 3 bases and J 6 bases, leaving 11 bases between the germline ends. Germline V CDR1 and CDR2: LNHDA, SQIVND (reference sequence). The CDR3 loop is CASSIFRGSGELFF. Here the CDR3 DNA reads TGTGCCAGTAGTATTTTCAGGGGTTCCGGGGAGCTGTTTTTT.

The rearrangement links TRBV10-2 to TRBJ2-2; a possible D gene is TRBD2 (6 bases). With 7 bases removed from V and 2 bases from J, the gap between germline ends came to 17 bases. Germline V gene data show CDR1 as WSHSY and CDR2 as SAAADI. This CDR3 region has 16 residues. CDR3 DNA sequence: TGCGCCAGCACATGGGCGGGACCGACCAACACCGGGGAGCTGTTTTTT. It encodes CASTWAGPTNTGELFF.

The sample holds a few counts of this clone. The chain carries TRBV9 and TRBJ2-2, with a possible D match to TRBD1 (5 bases). The germline CDR1 and CDR2 sequences are SGDLS and YYNGEE. CDR3 size: 18 residues. V lost 3 bases and J 3 bases, leaving 21 bases between the germline ends. The CDR3 DNA reads TGTGCCAGCAGCGCGCCCGGAATTGACAGCCGCTACACCGGGGAGCTGTTTTTT. Translation: CASSAPGIDSRYTGELFF. The full variable domain, with the rest looked up from reference TRBV9 and TRBJ2-2, is DSGVTQTPKHLITATGQRVTLRCSPRSGDLSVYWYQQSLDQGLQFLIQYYNGEERAKGNILERFSAQQFPDLHSELNLSSLELGDSALYFCASSAPGIDSRYTGELFFGEGSRLTVL.

The V gene is TRBV7-9, the J gene TRBJ2-2; no clear D gene. The V and J ends lost 2 bases and 3 bases respectively, with 7 bases between them. Looked up from germline, CDR1 is SEHNR and CDR2 is FQNEAQ (reference sequence). The CDR3 totals 14 residues. For the CDR3, the DNA is TGTGCCAGCAGCTTAATTTCGGACACCGGGGAGCTGTTTTTT. This sequence encodes CASSLISDTGELFF.

V gene TRBV6-1 combines with J gene TRBJ2-1; 8 nucleotides line up with TRBD2. Germline V gives CDR1 MNHNS, CDR2 SASEGT. The CDR3 sequence is 13 residues long. V was pared by 4 bases and J by 7 bases, with 3 bases of the junction left unmatched. The CDR3 sequence: CASSVGRENEQFF. The CDR3, as DNA: TGTGCCAGCAGTGTCGGGAGGGAAAATGAGCAGTTCTTC.

J is TRBJ2-7 and V is TRBV11-2, with a tentative D call TRBD1 (6 bases). Trimming removed 0 bases from V and 7 bases from J, with 13 bases in between. The CDR3 has 14 amino acids. Per germline, CDR1 SGHAT and CDR2 FQNNGV. The CDR3 bases are TGTGCCAGCAGCTTAGATGCTGGGACACCGGAGCAGTACTTC. As protein: CASSLDAGTPEQYF.

This clone appeared a few times. V usage is TRBV6-5 and J usage is TRBJ2-4, with D uncertain. Germline assignment: CDR1 MNHEY and CDR2 SVGAGI. CDR3 length: 11 amino acids. Trimming cost V 4 bases and J 11 bases, with 9 bases left between them. As DNA, the CDR3 is TGTGCCAGCAGTTTAGGTTCTGTTCAGTACTTC. Protein: CASSLGSVQYF.

CDR3 region: CASSLGKNTGELFF. The CDR3, as DNA: TGCGCCAGCAGCTTAGGTAAAAACACCGGGGAGCTGTTTTTT. The genes are TRBV5-1 and TRBJ2-2; no clear D gene. This CDR3 region has 14 residues. Germline-derived CDR1 and CDR2 are SGHRS and YFSETQ. V lost 2 bases and J lost 2, with 7 bases in between.

The chain combines TRBV27 with TRBJ1-5; no definite D call. The germline V gene encodes CDR1 MNHEY and CDR2 SMNVEV (reference sequence). The V gene lost 9 bases and the J gene lost 0 bases, with 9 bases spanning the gap. The CDR3 runs 13 residues. This CDR3 is CASKKNSNQPQHF. In nucleotides, the CDR3 is TGTGCCAGTAAGAAAAATAGCAATCAGCCCCAGCATTTT.

This clone was seen just once. The chain carries TRBV19 and TRBJ2-7, with 12 nucleotides matching TRBD2. With V trimmed by 5 bases and J by 5 bases, 10 bases remained unmatched. The CDR3 totals 16 residues. Germline CDR1 and CDR2: LNHDA and SQIVND (reference sequence). CDR3 in DNA: TGTGCCAGTAGTCTTCTAGCGGGAGGGCCTGGCCACGAGCAGTACTTC. It specifies CASSLLAGGPGHEQYF.

The chain is built from TRBV5-5 and TRBJ2-7, with D maybe TRBD2 (6 bases). The germline V gene encodes CDR1 SGHKS and CDR2 YYEKEE (reference sequence). V dropped 0 bases and J dropped 3 bases, with 13 bases sitting between them. CDR3 length equals 15 residues. In DNA, the CDR3 is TGTGCCAGCAGCTTGGTGGAGGGAGCCTACTACGAGCAGTACTTC. Its translation: CASSLVEGAYYEQYF.

The V and J genes are TRBV6-5 and TRBJ2-1; 7 bases fit TRBD2. The V gene's germline CDR1 is MNHEY and CDR2 SVGAGI. The CDR3 covers 15 residues. Trimming at V came to 10 bases and at J to 6 bases, leaving 15 bases not matched to a gene. CDR3 loop: CATLREGPRGNEQFF. DNA for the CDR3: TGTGCCACCCTAAGGGAGGGCCCCCGGGGCAATGAGCAGTTCTTC.

The gene calls are TRBV7-3 and TRBJ2-1, with 9 bases lining up with TRBD1. The junction had 4 bases not matched to a gene; V was cut back by 5 bases and J by 8 bases. The germline V gene has CDR1 SGHTA and CDR2 FQGTGA. CDR3 length equals 13 residues. CDR3: CASSPDRGYEQFF. The CDR3 DNA reads as TGTGCCAGCAGCCCCGACAGGGGGTATGAGCAGTTCTTC.

The sample holds one count of this clone. The chain joins TRBV19 to TRBJ2-1; D might be TRBD2 (6 bases). With 7 bases removed from V and 6 bases from J, the gap between germline ends came to 22 bases. The CDR3 sequence is 16 residues long. Germline loops: CDR1 LNHDA, CDR2 SQIVND (reference sequence). CDR3 DNA sequence: TGTGCCAGTACGGGAACTAGCCGGGGAGGCCCCAATGAGCAGTTCTTC. Protein product: CASTGTSRGGPNEQFF. The complete variable domain, with remaining parts taken from reference TRBV19 and TRBJ2-1, reads DGGITQSPKYLFRKEGQNVTLSCEQNLNHDAMYWYRQDPGQGLRLIYYSQIVNDFQKGDIAEGYSVSREKKESFPLTVTSAQKNPTAFYLCASTGTSRGGPNEQFFGPGTRLTVL.

This clone was counted between two and nine times. V and J are TRBV13 and TRBJ1-4; the D is unclear. This CDR3 spans 13 amino acids. CDR1 is PRHDT, CDR2 FYEKMQ, per germline (reference sequence). Trimming took off 6 bases at V and 6 bases at J, with 11 bases between the two ends. Written as DNA, the CDR3 is TGTGCCAGCAGGGATCCTGCGGATGAAAAACTGTTTTTT. Its translation: CASRDPADEKLFF.

The chain has TRBV29-1 and TRBJ2-5; no clear D gene. Germline V lookup: CDR1 SQVTM, CDR2 ANQGSEA. The V and J ends lost 3 bases and 4 bases respectively, with 15 bases between them. The CDR3 runs 14 residues. CDR3 in DNA: TGCAGCGTTGACACTGGGTCAGTTCGAGAGACCCAGTACTTC. Its protein product is CSVDTGSVRETQYF.

J is TRBJ1-1 and V is TRBV12-2. TRBV12-2 is a listed pseudogene. The CDR3 is 16 residues long. The CDR3 sequence: CASRPSNRGRITEAFF. The CDR3 DNA reads as TGTGCAAGTCGCCCGTCAAACCGGGGGCGTATCACTGAAGCTTTCTTT.

V and J are TRBV29-1 and TRBJ1-5, with 8 bases identical to TRBD1. Trimming cost V 7 bases and J 1 base; bases outside gene matches: 12. The CDR3 sequence is 16 residues long. The germline gives CDR1 SQVTM, CDR2 ANQGSEA. CDR3 in DNA: TGCAGCGACCCCCCCCCGACAGGGGAAAGCAATCAGCCCCAGCATTTT. This encodes CSDPPPTGESNQPQHF.

The chain is built from TRBV25-1 and TRBJ2-5; 7 nucleotides line up with TRBD2. Germline V lookup: CDR1 MGHDK, CDR2 SYGVNS. CDR3 length: 14 residues. J lost 2 bases, V lost 5 bases, and 5 bases had no gene match. In DNA form, the CDR3 reads TGTGCCAGCAGTCAGGGAGGGCAGCAAGAGACCCAGTACTTC. Its translation: CASSQGGQQETQYF.

The J gene is TRBJ2-2, the V gene TRBV6-5, with D perhaps given as TRBD1 or TRBD2 (5 bases each). The CDR3 is 16 residues long. Germline V gene lookup returns CDR1 MNHEY and CDR2 SVGAGI. Trimming left V 0 bases short and J 6 bases short, with 14 bases between. As DNA, the CDR3 is TGTGCCAGCAGTTACTCCCTGGGGGATAACGCCGGGGAGCTGTTTTTT. This encodes CASSYSLGDNAGELFF.

The chain combines TRBV6-6 with TRBJ2-1; no definite D call. Germline assignment: CDR1 MNHNY and CDR2 SVGAGI (reference sequence). The CDR3 consists of 13 residues. V lost 2 bases and J 6 bases, leaving 8 bases between the germline ends. The CDR3 loop is CASSYEGLNEQFF. The CDR3 nucleotides are TGTGCCAGCAGTTACGAAGGTCTCAATGAGCAGTTCTTC.

The chain is built from TRBV7-4 and TRBJ1-5; tentatively, D is TRBD1 (5 bases). Trimming removed 1 base at V and 5 bases at J, with 12 bases between. Germline V CDR1 and CDR2: SGHVT, SQSDAQ. The CDR3 runs 15 residues. CDR3 DNA: TGTGCCAGCAGCTTAGAACGGGGCCTACATCAGCCCCAGCATTTT. Protein product: CASSLERGLHQPQHF.

The rearrangement links TRBV27 to TRBJ2-7; perhaps TRBD1 as D (7 bases). This CDR3 has 15 amino acids. Germline-derived CDR1 and CDR2 are MNHEY and SMNVEV (reference sequence). Trimming left V 10 bases short and J 6 bases short, with 25 bases between. CDR3 in DNA: TGTGCCACCCGGATCTCATCGGGCAGGGGGGCCGAGCAGTACTTC. It specifies CATRISSGRGAEQYF.